Listed here are 16 T cell receptor beta chains from one sample, sequenced in a study of blood T cell repertoires in COVID-19 (TCRdb year 2020). Library generation was performed with the immunoSEQ multiplex PCR assay. TCRdb's version of the immuneACCESS table is confined to in-frame rearrangements and falls short of the full clone set. An unresolved V gene accounts for under half of the shortfall where checked; the remainder is of unknown origin. The sample includes 200,000 to 250,000 clones, with approximately 78% observed a single time. Clones ranked in the top ten supply under 11% of the sample. Sequenced: peripheral blood. The source of these receptors is a woman of 80 years or more with acute or convalescent COVID-19.

This sequence joins TRBV11-2 and TRBJ1-5; D gene uncertain. The length of the CDR3 is 14 residues. Trimming shortened V by 4 bases and J by 3 bases, and 10 bases separated the two germline ends. Germline assignment: CDR1 SGHAT and CDR2 FQNNGV. The CDR3 spells CASSSGGSNQPQHF. The CDR3 DNA reads TGTGCCAGCAGCTCGGGAGGGTCCAATCAGCCCCAGCATTTT.

V is TRBV11-2 and J is TRBJ2-7; 9 bases align to TRBD2. CDR3 length equals 16 residues. Looked up from germline, CDR1 is SGHAT and CDR2 is FQNNGV. J was trimmed by 4 bases and V by 1 base; bases with no gene match: 8. The CDR3 nucleotides are TGTGCCAGCAGCTTAGTGGCGGGCGGGAGGGTGTACGAGCAGTACTTC. This translates into CASSLVAGGRVYEQYF.

V and J are TRBV10-1 and TRBJ1-6, with 11 bases fitting TRBD1. The junction had 13 bases not matched to a gene; V was cut back by 6 bases and J by 9 bases. Germline values: CDR1 WNHNN, CDR2 SYGVQD (reference sequence). The CDR3 has 17 amino acids. The CDR3 DNA sequence: TGCGCCAGCAGGATCAGGACAGGGGGCAAGTCCGGTTCACCCCTCCACTTT. The encoded protein is CASRIRTGGKSGSPLHF.

V usage is TRBV30 and J usage is TRBJ1-5; 10 nucleotides match TRBD1. Germline V gene lookup returns CDR1 GTSNPN and CDR2 SVGIG (reference sequence). The CDR3 totals 15 residues. V was clipped by 1 base and J by 3 bases; unmatched bases: 3. The CDR3 DNA follows: TGTGCCTGGAGTGGAGGGACAGGGGTCAATCAGCCCCAGCATTTT. This gives the protein CAWSGGTGVNQPQHF.

The CDR3 DNA is TGTGCCAGCCGGAGGCAGGGACTTTATGGCTACACCTTC. Residues: CASRRQGLYGYTF. The chain couples TRBV2 to TRBJ1-2; a weak D match, TRBD1 (5 bases). Germline CDR1 SNHLY, CDR2 FYNNEI. Trimming removed 8 bases from V and 5 bases from J, with 15 bases in between. The length of the CDR3 is 13 residues.

This clone was recorded once. V and J are TRBV7-8 and TRBJ2-7; TRBD1 aligns across 9 bases. Germline-derived CDR1 and CDR2 are SGHVS and FQNEAQ. The CDR3 is 14 residues long. The V segment lost 3 bases and the J segment 4 bases; nucleotides outside the gene matches: 4. CDR3 residues: CASSFGTGMYEQYF. The CDR3 region has the DNA TGTGCCAGCAGCTTCGGGACAGGGATGTACGAGCAGTACTTC.

The chain links TRBV9 to TRBJ1-6, with 10 bases aligning to TRBD1. Germline trimming cut 3 bases from V and 7 bases from J; bases unmatched to any gene: 7. The CDR3 consists of 16 residues. Germline lookup yields CDR1 SGDLS and CDR2 YYNGEE. CDR3 coding DNA: TGTGCCAGCAGCGGACAGGGGGCGCGGGGGAATTCACCCCTCCACTTT. It specifies CASSGQGARGNSPLHF.

The chain recombines TRBV5-8 with TRBJ2-2; 7 nucleotides line up with TRBD2. Germline trimming cut 2 bases from V and 4 bases from J; bases unmatched to any gene: 5. This CDR3 contains 15 residues. Germline assignment: CDR1 SGHTS and CDR2 YDEGEE. CDR3 DNA: TGTGCCAGCAGCTTAGCGGGAAGTGTCACCGGGGAGCTGTTTTTT. This gives the protein CASSLAGSVTGELFF.

This chain uses TRBV28 with TRBJ2-1; TRBD1 matches at 7 bases. CDR3 length: 16 amino acids. Germline loops: CDR1 MDHEN, CDR2 SYDVKM. The J segment lost 9 bases and the V segment lost 5 bases, leaving 16 bases of the junction unmatched. The CDR3 sequence is CASSPSDRVVKGEQFF. The CDR3 region has the DNA TGTGCCAGCAGTCCCTCCGACAGGGTGGTGAAAGGTGAGCAGTTCTTC.

This clone was counted a single time. The chain has TRBV9 and TRBJ2-3; 10 nucleotides agree with TRBD2. V gave up 6 bases and J gave up 3 bases; unmatched junction bases: 7. Germline assignment: CDR1 SGDLS and CDR2 YYNGEE. The CDR3 extends over 15 amino acids. CDR3 sequence reads: CASTKRGGLTDTQYF. CDR3 coding DNA: TGTGCCAGCACCAAGCGGGGGGGCCTGACAGATACGCAGTATTTT.

DNA for the CDR3: TGTGCCAGCAGCCAAGGCCTGACTAAGCTCAATGAGCAGTTCTTC. This encodes CASSQGLTKLNEQFF. V usage is TRBV3-1 (or the pseudogene TRBV3-2) and J usage is TRBJ2-1; a possible D gene is TRBD2 (5 bases). Trimming stripped 1 base from V and 6 bases from J, with 13 bases between. Germline V lookup: CDR1 LGHDT, CDR2 YNNKEL (reference sequence). The CDR3 totals 15 residues.

The chain carries TRBV19 and TRBJ2-5, with 10 bases that match TRBD2. Trimming took 3 bases from V and 3 from J; bases not matched to a gene: 7. Per the germline V gene, CDR1 is LNHDA and CDR2 is SQIVND (reference sequence). The CDR3 is 16 residues long. The CDR3 sequence is CASSMASGGGKETQYF. The CDR3, as DNA: TGTGCCAGTAGTATGGCTAGCGGGGGCGGAAAAGAGACCCAGTACTTC.

The chain couples TRBV25-1 to TRBJ2-7; 7 bases line up with TRBD1. The germline gives CDR1 MGHDK, CDR2 SYGVNS. The CDR3 length is 14 residues. The ends lost 6 bases at V and 0 bases at J; junction bases unmatched: 5. CDR3 nucleotides: TGTGCCAGCAGAGACAGGGCGGGCTCCTACGAGCAGTACTTC. Translating gives CASRDRAGSYEQYF.

In its sample, this clone was seen a few times. The V and J genes are TRBV5-4 and TRBJ2-3; tentative D call: TRBD2 (6 bases). Germline values: CDR1 SGHNT, CDR2 YYREEE (reference sequence). This CDR3 has 17 residues. The V end lost 0 bases, the J end lost 0 bases, and 14 bases lay between the germline ends. This CDR3 is CASSLGPGGASTDTQYF. In DNA, the CDR3 is TGTGCCAGCAGCTTGGGTCCCGGGGGAGCTAGCACAGATACGCAGTATTTT.

V and J are TRBV4-2 and TRBJ1-4; D possibly corresponds to TRBD1 (5 bases). V was clipped by 0 bases and J by 0 bases, with 14 bases between them. The germline CDR1 and CDR2 sequences are LGHNA and YNFKEQ. There are 18 residues in the CDR3. CDR3 bases: TGTGCCAGCAGCCAAGATGCAGGGAGGAAGGCAACTAATGAAAAACTGTTTTTT. It translates to CASSQDAGRKATNEKLFF.

The chain's CDR3 is CASSQLGGAFF. The DNA for the CDR3 is TGTGCCAGCAGCCAACTCGGAGGAGCTTTCTTT. The chain couples TRBV3-1 (or the pseudogene TRBV3-2) to TRBJ1-1, with D uncertain. V shed 2 bases and J shed 10 bases, with 8 bases lying between them. Germline CDR1 and CDR2: LGHDT and YNNKEL (reference sequence). The CDR3 has 11 amino acids.